This TCR beta chain originates from a study of cytomegalovirus exposure and HLA in healthy donors. Measured with immunoSEQ multiplex PCR; TCRdb has only the in-frame clones, and not every one. The sample includes some 120,000 clones, about nine tenths of them seen just once. The CDR3 sequence is 16 residues long. The germline CDR1 and CDR2 sequences are MGHRA and YSYEKL. V was clipped by 4 bases and J by 7 bases; unmatched bases: 8. The chain carries TRBV4-1 and TRBJ2-2; 11 bases fit TRBD1. The clonotype originates from a man younger than 45 in good health and CMV-seronegative. Source material: PBMCs. In nucleotides, the CDR3 is TGCGCCAGCAGCCCCCATGGACAGGGGGCGGGCGGGGAGCTGTTTTTT. Its translation: CASSPHGQGAGGELFF.